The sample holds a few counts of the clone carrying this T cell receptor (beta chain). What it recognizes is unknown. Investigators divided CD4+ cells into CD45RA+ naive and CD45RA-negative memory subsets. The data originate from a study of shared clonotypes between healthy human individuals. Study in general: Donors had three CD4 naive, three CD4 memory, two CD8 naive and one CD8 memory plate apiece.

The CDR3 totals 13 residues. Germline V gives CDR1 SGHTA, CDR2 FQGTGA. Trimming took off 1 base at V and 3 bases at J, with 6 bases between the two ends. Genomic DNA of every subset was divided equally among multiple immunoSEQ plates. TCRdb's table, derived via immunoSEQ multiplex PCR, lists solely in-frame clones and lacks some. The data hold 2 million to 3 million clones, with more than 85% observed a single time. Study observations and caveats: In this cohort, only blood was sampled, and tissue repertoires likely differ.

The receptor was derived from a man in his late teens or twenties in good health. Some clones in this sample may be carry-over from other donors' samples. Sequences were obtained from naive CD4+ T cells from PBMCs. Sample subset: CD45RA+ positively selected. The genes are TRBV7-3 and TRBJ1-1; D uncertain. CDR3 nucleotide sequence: TGTGCCAGCAGCTTAAGACCTTACACTGAAGCTTTCTTT. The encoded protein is CASSLRPYTEAFF.